This T cell receptor beta chain was sequenced in a study of T-cell memory formation after mild COVID-19 (dated by TCRdb to the early 2020s). Context from the whole study: TCR sequence clusters from the two donors were found to be largely donor specific. T-cell clones expanding and contracting after mild COVID-19 in two donors were tracked by longitudinal TCRalpha and TCRbeta repertoire sequencing. Two young, previously healthy adult volunteers made up the cohort, one male and one female.

Many counts were recorded for this clonotype. What this receptor recognizes is not known. No much larger clone is present one base from it, and per-base qualities are unavailable. Ficoll-Paque density gradient centrifugation was used to isolate PBMCs. General findings and caveats noted by the study authors: SARS-CoV-2 specificity was not confirmed for the second-wave clones peaking on day 37. Some responding clones were detected in pre-infection memory, which suggested that pre-existing cross-reactive memory T cells had joined the SARS-CoV-2 response. Clones contracting from day 15 to 85 had balanced CD4/CD8 phenotypes, while a second wave expanding from day 15 to 37 was biased towards CD4+. The study covered only a couple of mild cases, and larger cohorts including severe cases with pre-infection samples were considered necessary. Contracting CD4+ clones were found mainly in CM and EM memory subsets, while CD8+ clones were enriched in EMRA.

From cysteine to phenylalanine, the CDR3 is 11 amino acids long. Just CDR3 DNA is preserved here, 33 bases in frame from base 1. Deletion took 6 bases off V and 4 bases off J, with a span of 7 bases between the germline ends. The germline V gene (reference sequence) provides CDR1 MNHNY and CDR2 SVGAGI. The instrument was an Illumina NovaSeq 6000. cDNA libraries for TCRalpha and TCRbeta were prepared by 5'RACE using constant-segment primers, with sample barcodes and unique molecular identifiers added. RNA was extracted from every sample with Trizol reagent. The libraries were amplified in two PCR steps, and the second step added a second sample barcode and Illumina TruSeq adapters. Sequencing of the libraries was done on an Illumina NovaSeq, producing 2 x 150 bp paired-end reads. The study's processing was this. With migec v1.2.7, reads were demultiplexed and then collapsed into UMI-guided consensus sequences. Using mixcr v2.1.11, the UMI consensuses were aligned to TRA and TRB V and J templates and assembled into clonotypes. A clonotype was counted as expanded or contracted only when both edgeR and NoisET called the clonotype significant, with the noise models trained on biological replicates. edgeR calls used a false discovery rate-adjusted p below 0.01 and a log2 fold-change threshold of 1. As an exploratory analysis of dynamics, max-normalized trajectories of the 1000 most abundant clonotypes were examined with PCA combined with hierarchical clustering. The CD4 or CD8 phenotype of responding clones was assigned using the separately sequenced CD4+ and CD8+ repertoires. TCRdb cleaned the public reads at Q25 with fastp, built clones with MiXCR and kept in-frame beta chains. Each entry merges the rows of one CDR3 protein and shows their most common DNA and genes. These V and J calls originate from TCRdb's pipeline instead of the authors' own analysis. The sample yields around 370,000 distinct CDR3 sequences; roughly 21% were counted once. The ten largest clonotypes hold approximately 12% of the sample.

Here the chain combines TRBV6-6 and TRBJ2-7; the D gene is possibly TRBD2, with 5 bases matching. Sequenced input: PBMCs or a T cell subset sorted from them (not recorded which). This TCR came from an adult woman who had mild COVID-19 (a few samples of this study predate the infection). The sample titles of this study are shuffled in the database, so cell type and time point are left out; the donor was told from shared clones. The CDR3 is CASRSGYEQYF. The nucleotides read TGTGCCAGCAGGTCGGGATACGAGCAGTACTTC.